The present T cell receptor (beta chain) was sequenced within a study of Ad26.COV2.S vaccination and SARS-CoV-2 variants. Described treatment: about 20 received Ad26.COV2.S at low or high dose, single or two shots; several received placebo; per-sample allocation not given. Collection of samples fell on day 63 after the first vaccine or placebo injection. Here immunoSEQ multiplex PCR was the method, and the copy in TCRdb shows in-frame clones only, minus some. The sample lists some 340,000 clones, about 82% seen once, with around 2% in the top ten. From germline, CDR1 is SQVTM and CDR2 ANQGSEA. V was cut by 4 bases and J by 5 bases, with 12 bases left in between. This CDR3 spans 13 amino acids.

The chain carries TRBV29-1 and TRBJ2-1; D gene unclear. The sequences come from peripheral blood, collected in a trial of Ad26.COV2.S vaccine versus placebo. The clonotype was recovered from a person between 18 and 65 years old who received the Ad26.COV2.S COVID-19 vaccine or a placebo. In DNA, the CDR3 is TGCAGCGTTGTTTGGGTGGGGAACAATGAGCAGTTCTTC. Translation gives CSVVWVGNNEQFF.